These 20 T cell receptor beta chains were all obtained from the same sample, sequenced in a study of identical twins. TCRdb analysed the 5' RACE reads with MiXCR anew, one entry per CDR3 protein. The sample has 400,000 to 500,000 distinct CDR3 sequences, roughly 20% seen once. The sequencing sample was made of naive T cells sorted from blood. The source of these receptors is a man aged 45-65 years in good health.

This chain links TRBV4-1 with TRBJ2-1; no clear D gene. The germline gives CDR1 MGHRA, CDR2 YSYEKL. There are 17 residues in the CDR3. The V end was cut by 0 bases, the J end by 2 bases, with 14 bases between. The CDR3 nucleotides are TGCGCCAGCAGCCAAGATCTTGCTGCAGGCGCCTACAATGAGCAGTTCTTC. Amino acids: CASSQDLAAGAYNEQFF.

This clonotype has a count of ten or more. The J gene is TRBJ1-5, the V gene TRBV7-2; TRBD1 matches 9 bases. Per the germline V gene, CDR1 is SGHTA and CDR2 is FQGNSA. Unmatched junction bases numbered 5, after V lost 5 bases and J lost 6 bases. This CDR3 is 14 amino acids long. The CDR3 protein is CASSVQGASQPQHF. CDR3 in DNA: TGTGCCAGCAGCGTACAGGGGGCCAGTCAGCCCCAGCATTTT. The whole variable domain, remainder taken from reference TRBV7-2 and TRBJ1-5, is GAGVSQSPSNKVTEKGKDVELRCDPISGHTALYWYRQSLGQGLEFLIYFQGNSAPDKSGLPSDRFSAERTGGSVSTLTIQRTQQEDSAVYLCASSVQGASQPQHFGDGTRLSIL.

This clonotype was recorded at least ten times. The CDR3 DNA reads TGTGCCAGCAGTTACCCTAGCGGGGGGTCCGGGAGCTCCTACAATGAGCAGTTCTTC. This translates into CASSYPSGGSGSSYNEQFF. The chain has TRBV6-2 or TRBV6-3 and TRBJ2-1; 11 bases are a match to TRBD2. The CDR3 totals 19 residues. The trim removed 2 bases at V and 0 bases at J, leaving 9 bases unmatched. Germline V lookup: CDR1 MNHEY, CDR2 SVGEGT.

The chain has TRBV7-2 and TRBJ2-2, with 9 bases identical to TRBD2. The CDR3 is 17 amino acids. V gave up 6 bases and J gave up 6 bases; unmatched junction bases: 14. CDR1 and CDR2 from the germline V gene are SGHTA and FQGNSA. The CDR3: CASRASSGVLRAGELFF. In DNA, the CDR3 is TGTGCCAGCAGGGCCTCTAGCGGGGTATTGAGGGCCGGGGAGCTGTTTTTT. Using reference TRBV7-2 and TRBJ2-2 for the parts outside the CDR3, the full variable domain is GAGVSQSPSNKVTEKGKDVELRCDPISGHTALYWYRQSLGQGLEFLIYFQGNSAPDKSGLPSDRFSAERTGGSVSTLTIQRTQQEDSAVYLCASRASSGVLRAGELFFGEGSRLTVL.

This clonotype has a handful of counts. The rearrangement links TRBV5-1 to TRBJ2-5; D may be TRBD1 or TRBD2 (5 bases each). CDR3 size: 13 residues. Germline V gene sequence: CDR1 SGHRS, CDR2 YFSETQ. V shed 5 bases and J shed 1 base, with 9 bases lying between them. The CDR3 DNA reads TGCGCCAGCAGACCCGGGGCCCAAGAGACCCAGTACTTC. Its translation: CASRPGAQETQYF. The full variable domain, its missing parts supplied by reference TRBV5-1 and TRBJ2-5, is KAGVTQTPRYLIKTRGQQVTLSCSPISGHRSVSWYQQTPGQGLQFLFEYFSETQRNKGNFPGRFSGRQFSNSRSEMNVSTLELGDSALYLCASRPGAQETQYFGPGTRLLVL.

This clonotype has only a few counts. The gene calls are TRBV20-1 and TRBJ2-5; D is unresolved. Trimming removed 5 bases from V and 5 bases from J, with 12 bases in between. Germline CDR1 DFQATT, CDR2 SNEGSKA (reference sequence). CDR3 length: 12 amino acids. The CDR3 DNA reads TGCAGTGCTGGAAGGATTGGGGAGACCCAGTACTTC. Its translation is CSAGRIGETQYF.

This chain joins TRBV7-2 and TRBJ2-3; no firm D call. The CDR3 spans 12 residues. Germline CDR1 and CDR2: SGHTA and FQGNSA. Trimming pared 5 bases from V and 5 bases from J, leaving 8 bases between. CDR3 coding DNA: TGTGCCAGCAGCCCCGTGGGAGATACGCAGTATTTT. Translating it yields CASSPVGDTQYF.

This clonotype has just a few counts. The chain couples TRBV11-1 to TRBJ2-1, with D possibly being TRBD1 or TRBD2 (5 bases each). V shed 5 bases and J shed 0 bases, with 20 bases lying between them. The CDR3 is 18 residues long. Looked up from germline, CDR1 is SGHAT and CDR2 is FQDESV (reference sequence). The CDR3: CASSIGTFSPLSYNEQFF. The CDR3 nucleotides read TGTGCCAGCAGCATTGGGACGTTCAGTCCCCTCTCCTACAATGAGCAGTTCTTC.

There are many counts of this clonotype. J is TRBJ2-3 and V is TRBV20-1; 12 bases are shared with TRBD1. V trimming: 1 base; J trimming: 4 bases; junction bases outside the gene matches: 15. CDR1 and CDR2 (germline): DFQATT, SNEGSKA (reference sequence). This CDR3 has 19 amino acids. CDR3 coding DNA: TGCAGTGCTAGAGCAAACCGGGACAGGGGGCCTCGTTTGCCAGATACGCAGTATTTT. As protein: CSARANRDRGPRLPDTQYF.

This clonotype has ten or more counts. This chain joins TRBV3-1 and TRBJ2-7, with 7 bases matching TRBD1. The CDR3 length is 12 residues. The J segment lost 1 base and the V segment lost 9 bases, leaving 3 bases of the junction unmatched. CDR1 and CDR2 (germline): LGHDT, YNNKEL (reference sequence). The CDR3 is CASGTASYEQYF. CDR3 nucleotide sequence: TGTGCCAGTGGGACAGCATCCTACGAGCAGTACTTC.

Notes on this clonotype: Since a much larger clone is just one base distant, this may be a read error. This chain joins TRBV25-1 and TRBJ2-5; 8 nucleotides line up with TRBD1. The CDR3 has 13 amino acids. Losses at the gene ends were 11 bases for V and 3 bases for J; bases not matched to a gene: 8. Germline V gene data show CDR1 as MGHDK and CDR2 as SYGVNS. CDR3 sequence (DNA): TGTGCCGGCGGTGGACAGGGCGAAGAGACCCAGTACTTC. Its translation: CAGGGQGEETQYF. The variable domain in full, completed from reference TRBV25-1 and TRBJ2-5, reads EADIYQTPRYLVIGTGKKITLECSQTMGHDKMYWYQQDPGMELHLIHYSYGVNSTEKGDLSSESTVSRIRTEHFPLTLESARPSHTSQYLCAGGGQGEETQYFGPGTRLLVL.

This clonotype was picked up many times. The chain recombines TRBV20-1 with TRBJ2-3, with 10 bases fitting TRBD2. Looked up from germline, CDR1 is DFQATT and CDR2 is SNEGSKA (reference sequence). With 3 bases clipped from V and 4 bases from J, the junction kept 10 bases outside the gene matches. The CDR3 totals 16 residues. CDR3 residues: CSASGSAGGLADTQYF. CDR3 nucleotides: TGCAGTGCTAGCGGTTCAGCGGGGGGGCTCGCAGATACGCAGTATTTT.

The CDR3 loop is CASRGDRVEPQHF. The CDR3 region has the DNA TGTGCCAGCAGGGGCGACAGGGTCGAGCCCCAGCATTTT. The chain recombines TRBV6-6 with TRBJ1-5; 7 nucleotides line up with TRBD1. The germline V gene has CDR1 MNHNY and CDR2 SVGAGI (reference sequence). This CDR3 is 13 amino acids long. J gave up 8 bases and V 6 bases, and 7 bases lay outside the gene matches.

The chain has TRBV20-1 and TRBJ2-1; the D is unclear. Trimming removed 0 bases from V and 0 bases from J, with 9 bases in between. Germline CDR1 and CDR2: DFQATT and SNEGSKA (reference sequence). The CDR3 totals 15 residues. In DNA form, the CDR3 reads TGCAGTGCTAGAGATCGCTCCGGCTCCTACAATGAGCAGTTCTTC. Protein sequence: CSARDRSGSYNEQFF.

This clonotype was recorded many times. The V gene is TRBV29-1, the J gene TRBJ1-4; D not resolved. CDR1 and CDR2 (germline): SQVTM, ANQGSEA. There are 13 residues in the CDR3. The germline V and J ends were trimmed by 5 bases and 7 bases, with 14 bases remaining between them. CDR3 residues: CSVLGPDGEKLFF. The CDR3 DNA follows: TGCAGCGTTTTAGGGCCGGACGGTGAAAAACTGTTTTTT.

The chain joins TRBV7-9 to TRBJ2-7, with D possibly being TRBD2 (6 bases). The germline CDR1 and CDR2 sequences are SEHNR and FQNEAQ (reference sequence). The CDR3 consists of 16 residues. V was pared by 5 bases and J by 0 bases, with 17 bases between. CDR3 amino acids: CASSDPSAGLSYEQYF. In nucleotides, the CDR3 is TGTGCCAGCAGCGACCCCTCAGCGGGCCTCTCCTACGAGCAGTACTTC.

The rearrangement uses TRBV24-1 and TRBJ1-2; unclear D gene. Germline loops: CDR1 KGHDR, CDR2 SFDVKD. This CDR3 is built from 13 residues. Trimming took 6 bases from V and 5 from J, leaving 12 bases between them. CDR3 sequence: CATSTSNEYGYTF. In nucleotides, the CDR3 is TGTGCCACCAGTACTTCTAATGAGTATGGCTACACCTTC.

This clonotype came up once. This sequence joins TRBV2 and TRBJ2-3; 7 bases match TRBD1. Germline V lookup: CDR1 SNHLY, CDR2 FYNNEI. The junction had 10 bases not matched to a gene; V was cut back by 8 bases and J by 2 bases. The CDR3 totals 15 residues. DNA for the CDR3: TGTGCCAGCCCCGCCGGGCAGGGGGACACAGATACGCAGTATTTT. The encoded protein is CASPAGQGDTDTQYF.

The V call is TRBV20-1, the J call TRBJ2-7, with 12 bases matching TRBD2. V shed 3 bases and J 6 bases; nucleotides not matched to a gene: 6. The CDR3 consists of 14 residues. CDR1 DFQATT and CDR2 SNEGSKA come from the germline V gene (reference sequence). CDR3 sequence reads: CSASGLAGRGEQYF. In DNA form, the CDR3 reads TGCAGTGCTAGCGGACTAGCGGGAAGGGGCGAGCAGTACTTC.

This clonotype occurred a few times. CDR3 in DNA: TGTGCCACCAGTAGCGAGAGCGGGGCTAGCACAGATACGCAGTATTTT. Its translation: CATSSESGASTDTQYF. The chain links TRBV24-1 to TRBJ2-3, with 7 bases matching TRBD2. CDR1 KGHDR and CDR2 SFDVKD come from the germline V gene. The CDR3 spans 16 residues. The V gene end was trimmed by 6 bases and the J gene end by 0 bases; junction bases not matched to a gene: 8.